This TCR beta chain was recorded in a study of metastatic and nonmetastatic thyroid tumors (dated by TCRdb to 2020 to 2021). Concerning the study at large: The researchers compared repertoires between peripheral blood samples and tumor or nodule tissue samples from patients with malignant or benign thyroid disease. The investigation overall reported the following: TCR beta diversity was reported as significantly higher in malignant tumors than in benign nodules, in both blood and tumor samples.

The CDR3 measures 13 amino acids from cysteine to phenylalanine. Only the CDR3 part of the read is kept: 39 bases, read in frame from the first base. CDR1 is given as DFQATT and CDR2 as SNEGSKA, both from the germline V gene (reference sequence). V drops 6 bases and J drops 1 base, leaving 10 bases in between. No patient had received any treatment before thyroid surgery. Using T-cell receptor beta sequencing, the study looked back at clinical samples from patients collected from about 2011 to 2018. Library preparation used PCR. TCRdb names Illumina HiSeq 4000 as the instrument used. The TCR beta-chain CDR3 region of each patient was profiled by high-throughput sequencing. Processing in the source paper ran as follows. A classifier to discriminate distant-metastatic papillary thyroid cancer patients was built from CDR3 differences across clinicopathological groups. The Shannon index was used to assess repertoire diversity, and the Morisita-Horn index was used to assess tumor-blood repertoire similarity. In-frame beta chains were kept once TCRdb had trimmed the public reads at Q25 with fastp and called clones with MiXCR. These V and J calls rely on TCRdb rather than the paper's analysis. This sample gives approximately 37,000 clones in total; about 15% of them show up just once. The top ten constitute over 3.5% of the sample.

Remarks on this clone: Which antigen it targets is not known. No base qualities exist here, and no much larger clone lies one base off it. Other DNA sequences from this sample encode an identical CDR3 as well.

The chain links TRBV20-1 with TRBJ1-3, with no D gene named confidently. Input material: blood. The clonotype comes from a female donor with papillary thyroid cancer or a benign thyroid nodule (not recorded which). Some clones in this sample may be carry-over from other donors' samples. This receptor has the CDR3 CSAFTVSGNTIYF. The nucleotide sequence reads TGCAGTGCATTTACAGTTTCTGGAAACACCATATATTTT.